These T cell receptor beta chains were read from a single sample in a study of T-cell reconstitution after alpha-beta-depleted transplantation in children. TCRdb used MiXCR to reprocess the PCR reads, holding one entry per CDR3 protein. The sample shows roughly 790,000 distinct CDR3 sequences, less than 20% of them seen only once. The input for sequencing was PBMCs, mostly from graft donor cells, taken 360 days after TCRalphabeta/CD19-depleted stem cell transplant. These receptors all stem from a male patient younger than 18 who had a stem cell transplant for acute lymphoblastic leukemia, so the T cells may come from the graft donor. Each CDR3 is given with its conserved first and last residue. D genes are given only for firm matches. Size is omitted from some rows. Given values are once, few, many or a class for expanded clones.

>NA|TRBV20-1|few|TRBJ1-5
TGCAGTGCCAGATTCTATAGCAATCAGCCCCAGCATTTT
CSARFYSNQPQHF
>TRBD2|TRBV28|few|TRBJ2-5
TGTGCCAGCAGTTTGATGGGGGGGCAAGAGACCCAGTACTTC
CASSLMGGQETQYF
>TRBD2|TRBV11-2|few|TRBJ2-1
TGTGCCAGCAGCTTAGAAGGAGCGGGACTAGCGGGGTGGAATGAGCAGTTCTTC
CASSLEGAGLAGWNEQFF
>TRBD2|TRBV18|NA|TRBJ2-1
TGTGCCAGCCTCACGCCCCTAGCGGGAGATGAGCAGTTCTTC
CASLTPLAGDEQFF
>NA|TRBV12-3/TRBV12-4|NA|TRBJ1-5
TGTGCCAGCAGTTTAGACGGGACACTGAATCAGCCCCAGCATTTT
CASSLDGTLNQPQHF
>NA|TRBV20-1|NA|TRBJ2-1
TGCAGTGCTAGCTCAGGGGGGGACGATGAGCAGTTCTTC
CSASSGGDDEQFF
>NA|TRBV11-2|few|TRBJ2-1
TGTGCCAGCAGTCTCCGCCCATATCGGGCAAGTGAGCAGTTCTTC
CASSLRPYRASEQFF
>NA|TRBV20-1|NA|TRBJ1-5
TGCAGTGCCGTGACCGTTTTAGGCAATCAGCCCCAGCATTTT
CSAVTVLGNQPQHF
>TRBD2|TRBV7-7|NA|TRBJ2-2
TGTGCCAGCAGCCCCCCCCCTTTCGGGAGGGCCCCAGACAGGGAGCTGTTTTTT
CASSPPPFGRAPDRELFF
>TRBD1|TRBV7-9|NA|TRBJ1-4
TGTGCCAGCAGCATGGGACAGAATAATGAAAAACTGTTTTTT
CASSMGQNNEKLFF
>TRBD2|TRBV12-3/TRBV12-4|NA|TRBJ2-1
TGTGCCAGCAGTTTCACCTCCTGGCGGGGGGGCCTATCTAATGAGCAGTTCTTC
CASSFTSWRGGLSNEQFF
>TRBD2|TRBV4-2|few|TRBJ2-2
TGTGCCAGCAGCCAAAGAATGGGACTAGCGGGAGGAGCCGGGGAGCTGTTTTTT
CASSQRMGLAGGAGELFF
>NA|TRBV7-6|few|TRBJ1-4
TGTGCCAGCAGCCCTGGGGCGACAGGTGTTGAAAAACTGTTTTTT
CASSPGATGVEKLFF
>NA|TRBV21-1|many|TRBJ2-7
TGTGCCAGCAGCAGTTTAATAGCCAACTACGAGCAGTACTTC
CASSSLIANYEQYF
>NA|TRBV19|NA|TRBJ2-1
TGTGCCAGTAAGCAGGGTTGGGGGACAAATGAGCAGTTCTTC
CASKQGWGTNEQFF
>NA|TRBV29-1|NA|TRBJ2-2
TGCAGCGTTGTCTGGGACACCGGGGAGCTGTTTTTT
CSVVWDTGELFF
>TRBD1|TRBV20-1|few|TRBJ2-4
TGCAGTGCTAGGACCGCCGGGACAGGGGGCATTGGCATTCAGTACTTC
CSARTAGTGGIGIQYF
>NA|TRBV5-5|NA|TRBJ1-4
TGTGCCAGCACCCTGGTAGCCGGGGCCGGTAATGAAAAACTGTTTTTT
CASTLVAGAGNEKLFF
>TRBD2|TRBV20-1|NA|TRBJ2-1
TGCAGTGCTAGCCCCTCCGGGGGGAGGTACAATGAGCAGTTCTTC
CSASPSGGRYNEQFF
>TRBD2|TRBV20-1|few|TRBJ2-1
TGCAGTCCACGGGCCTATAGGGGGCGGGAGGGCCACTACAATGAGCAGTTCTTC
CSPRAYRGREGHYNEQFF
>NA|TRBV5-4|few|TRBJ2-1
TGTGCCAGCAGCTTGAGGGAGAGTTCCTACTCCTTAAGCTCCTACAATGAGCAGTTCTTC
CASSLRESSYSLSSYNEQFF
>NA|TRBV12-3/TRBV12-4|many|TRBJ2-5
TGTGCCAGCAGTTTTGGGCAGCTCCAAGAGACCCAGTACTTC
CASSFGQLQETQYF
>NA|TRBV29-1|NA|TRBJ2-6
TGCAGCGTTGGAAGAGGATACCCCTCTGGGGCCAACGTCCTGACTTTC
CSVGRGYPSGANVLTF
>NA|TRBV5-1|NA|TRBJ1-2
TGCGCCAGCAGACGGAGGGGAGGCGACTATGGCTACACCTTC
CASRRRGGDYGYTF
>TRBD1|TRBV12-3/TRBV12-4|few|TRBJ1-5
TGTGCCAGCAGTCGGGGACACAGGGGAGGCAATCAGCCCCAGCATTTT
CASSRGHRGGNQPQHF
>NA|TRBV5-1|NA|TRBJ2-5
TGCGCCAGCAGCGCCGACTTGTCCCAAGAGACCCAGTACTTC
CASSADLSQETQYF
>NA|TRBV24-1|NA|TRBJ2-1
TGTGCCACCAGTGACTTGGGCTCGATAGAGGCGACAGATGAGCAGTTCTTC
CATSDLGSIEATDEQFF
>NA|TRBV12-3/TRBV12-4|many|TRBJ2-2
TGTGCCAGCAGTCCGTTAGGGCCCGCCGGGGAGCTGTTTTTT
CASSPLGPAGELFF
>NA|TRBV5-1|NA|TRBJ2-3
TGCGCCAGCAGCTCGGGACCCCAGACAGATACGCAGTATTTT
CASSSGPQTDTQYF
>TRBD2|TRBV29-1|many|TRBJ2-2
TGCAGCGTTACTAGCGGGCGACCCACCGGGGAGCTGTTTTTT
CSVTSGRPTGELFF
>TRBD1|TRBV29-1|few|TRBJ2-7
TGCAGCGTCAAGGGGGCAGGGGCGTCTGCCTATTACGAGCAGTACTTC
CSVKGAGASAYYEQYF
>TRBD2|TRBV7-2|NA|TRBJ2-1
TGTGCCAGCAGCTTACAAGCGGGAGTGTCGTACAATGAGCAGTTCTTC
CASSLQAGVSYNEQFF
>NA|TRBV5-1|many|TRBJ2-6
TGCGCCAGCAGCCCCTTACCCGGGGCCAACGTCCTGACTTTC
CASSPLPGANVLTF
>NA|TRBV4-2|NA|TRBJ2-7
TGTGCCAGCAGCCCCGGGATCCGCTACGAGCAGTACTTC
CASSPGIRYEQYF
>NA|TRBV7-3|few|TRBJ2-1
TGTGCCAGCAGCGAGTCACTAGCTTCAGGCTCCTACAATGAGCAGTTCTTC
CASSESLASGSYNEQFF
>NA|TRBV7-9|few|TRBJ2-1
TGTGCCAGCAGCTTCTCTATTAGCGGAAACTTCCATGAGCAGTTCTTC
CASSFSISGNFHEQFF
>TRBD1|TRBV7-9|NA|TRBJ1-2
TGTGCCAGCAGCTTATCCGACAGGGAGTCGAACTATGGCTACACCTTC
CASSLSDRESNYGYTF
>TRBD1|TRBV20-1|once|TRBJ2-7
TGCAGTGCTAGAGATCGGGACAGGCCCGTAGGCTTCTACGAGCAGTACTTC
CSARDRDRPVGFYEQYF
>NA|TRBV7-9|NA|TRBJ2-7
TGTGCCAGCAGATCAGCGGAATCAACCTACGAGCAGTACTTC
CASRSAESTYEQYF